Below, 21 T cell receptor beta chains from the same sample are listed, as sequenced in a study of Ad26.COV2.S vaccination and SARS-CoV-2 variants. Produced via immunoSEQ multiplex PCR; TCRdb's table is partial and in-frame only. The table has about 350,000 clones, 86% seen once. The treatment was: around 19 received Ad26.COV2.S at low or high dose, single or two shots; about 5 received placebo; per-sample allocation not given. Specimens were obtained on day 63 following the first vaccine or placebo injection. Sequenced here: peripheral blood, sampled in a trial of Ad26.COV2.S vaccine versus placebo. The origin of the receptors is a person between 18 and 59 years old who received the Ad26.COV2.S COVID-19 vaccine or a placebo.

The chain links TRBV4-1 to TRBJ2-2; tentatively, D is TRBD2 (6 bases). V lost 4 bases, J lost 4 bases, and 19 bases lay in between. This CDR3 is built from 17 residues. Germline CDR1 MGHRA, CDR2 YSYEKL. The CDR3 loop is CASSLTPGLQSTGELFF. CDR3 DNA: TGCGCCAGCAGCCTAACCCCGGGACTTCAAAGCACCGGGGAGCTGTTTTTT.

The chain carries TRBV3-1 (or the pseudogene TRBV3-2) and TRBJ1-5; D is perhaps TRBD1 (5 bases). CDR3 length: 16 amino acids. The V end was cut by 1 base, the J end by 3 bases, with 13 bases between. Looked up from germline, CDR1 is LGHDT and CDR2 is YNNKEL (reference sequence). The CDR3 protein is CASSQVGDEDNQPQHF. DNA for the CDR3: TGTGCCAGCAGCCAAGTAGGGGATGAGGACAATCAGCCCCAGCATTTT.

V usage is TRBV2 and J usage is TRBJ1-2; 8 bases are a match to TRBD1. Germline-derived CDR1 and CDR2 are SNHLY and FYNNEI. V gave up 7 bases and J gave up 4 bases; unmatched junction bases: 5. CDR3 length: 13 residues. The CDR3 nucleotides are TGTGCCAGCAAGCCGGGACAGGTCTATGGCTACACCTTC. Its translation: CASKPGQVYGYTF.

The chain links TRBV28 to TRBJ1-6, with 9 bases fitting TRBD1. The CDR3 consists of 19 residues. The V segment lost 5 bases and the J segment 0 bases; nucleotides outside the gene matches: 11. Germline-derived CDR1 and CDR2 are MDHEN and SYDVKM. The CDR3 sequence is CASSVPGQGGSSYNSPLHF. In DNA, the CDR3 is TGTGCCAGCAGTGTCCCGGGACAGGGTGGCAGCTCCTATAATTCACCCCTCCACTTT.

The CDR3 DNA reads TGTGCCAGCAGCGGCTTAGGTTTCACGGGGAATGAGCAGTTCTTC. Its protein product is CASSGLGFTGNEQFF. The chain employs TRBV7-2 and TRBJ2-1; maybe TRBD2 (5 bases). Germline-derived CDR1 and CDR2 are SGHTA and FQGNSA. Trimming cost V 5 bases and J 7 bases, with 18 bases left between them. This CDR3 region has 15 residues. Full variable domain (remainder filled in from reference TRBV7-2 and TRBJ2-1): GAGVSQSPSNKVTEKGKDVELRCDPISGHTALYWYRQSLGQGLEFLIYFQGNSAPDKSGLPSDRFSAERTGGSVSTLTIQRTQQEDSAVYLCASSGLGFTGNEQFFGPGTRLTVL.

This clone has a handful of counts. The chain is built from TRBV7-3 and TRBJ1-6; 11 bases fit TRBD1. This CDR3 comprises 15 residues. V was clipped by 5 bases and J by 9 bases; unmatched bases: 6. From germline, CDR1 is SGHTA and CDR2 FQGTGA. The CDR3 nucleotides are TGTGCCAGCAGCCGAGGGGGACAGGGGGTTTCACCCCTCCACTTT. Translation: CASSRGGQGVSPLHF.

This chain connects TRBV30 to TRBJ1-5; D gene uncertain. This CDR3 has 14 residues. Trimming removed 0 bases from V and 2 bases from J, with 8 bases in between. Germline values: CDR1 GTSNPN, CDR2 SVGIG (reference sequence). CDR3 nucleotides: TGTGCCTGGAGTGTTAACATCGGCAATCAGCCCCAGCATTTT. As protein: CAWSVNIGNQPQHF. Together with reference TRBV30 and TRBJ1-5, the CDR3 gives the full variable domain: SQTIHQWPATLVQPVGSPLSLECTVEGTSNPNLYWYRQAAGRGLQLLFYSVGIGQISSEVPQNLSASRPQDRQFILSSKKLLLSDSGFYLCAWSVNIGNQPQHFGDGTRLSIL.

The chain is built from TRBV7-2 and TRBJ2-4; 11 bases are shared with TRBD2. V shed 5 bases, J shed 11 bases, and the junction held 14 bases outside the gene matches. The germline V gene encodes CDR1 SGHTA and CDR2 FQGNSA. The CDR3 covers 16 residues. The CDR3 DNA sequence: TGTGCCAGCAGCCCGAAACTAGCGGGAGTAGCCAAGGTTCAGTACTTC. This translates into CASSPKLAGVAKVQYF.

V gene TRBV5-1 combines with J gene TRBJ2-3; D not certain. CDR1 SGHRS and CDR2 YFSETQ come from the germline V gene. The CDR3 length is 14 residues. The V and J ends lost 5 bases and 2 bases respectively, with 12 bases between them. In DNA, the CDR3 is TGCGCCAGCAGTCTCGGACGGCCCACAGATACGCAGTATTTT. This codes for CASSLGRPTDTQYF.

J is TRBJ2-7 and V is TRBV2; D is perhaps TRBD2 (5 bases). Germline CDR1 and CDR2: SNHLY and FYNNEI. Between the trimmed V and J ends, which lost 6 bases and 12 bases, there was a span of 21 bases. This CDR3 has 13 residues. CDR3 amino acids: CASSGGGSGEGYF. In nucleotides, the CDR3 is TGTGCCAGCAGCGGCGGCGGTTCTGGCGAGGGGTACTTC.

The chain couples TRBV24-1 to TRBJ2-1, with 11 bases aligning to TRBD2. The CDR3 is 16 residues long. Per germline, CDR1 KGHDR and CDR2 SFDVKD. Unmatched junction bases numbered 8, after V lost 3 bases and J lost 8 bases. The CDR3 region has the DNA TGTGCCACCAGTGATGCAACTAGCGGGAGATCTTATGAGCAGTTCTTC. This translates into CATSDATSGRSYEQFF.

The rearrangement joins TRBV28 to TRBJ2-1; 8 nucleotides agree with TRBD2. CDR1 is MDHEN and CDR2 is SYDVKM in the germline V gene. Unmatched junction bases numbered 10, after V lost 4 bases and J lost 8 bases. The CDR3 totals 15 residues. DNA for the CDR3: TGTGCCAGCAGTTCCCCCTCCGGGACTAGAGATGAGCAGTTCTTC. This sequence encodes CASSSPSGTRDEQFF.

The table lists this clone with a few counts. This sequence joins TRBV5-4 and TRBJ1-2; possibly TRBD1 for D (6 bases). This CDR3 is built from 15 residues. Germline V gives CDR1 SGHNT, CDR2 YYREEE (reference sequence). The V end was cut by 4 bases, the J end by 3 bases, with 16 bases between. The CDR3 loop reads CASSPGAGLYYGYTF. DNA of the CDR3: TGTGCCAGCAGCCCGGGGGCAGGGCTTTACTATGGCTACACCTTC.

This clone was counted between two and nine times. The rearrangement uses TRBV27 and TRBJ2-7; D unclear. The CDR3 spans 13 residues. Germline lookup yields CDR1 MNHEY and CDR2 SMNVEV (reference sequence). V lost 0 bases and J lost 3, with 6 bases in between. CDR3 sequence (DNA): TGTGCCAGCAGTTTATCGATGCGCTACGAGCAGTACTTC. Translated: CASSLSMRYEQYF.

The rearrangement joins TRBV28 to TRBJ1-6, with D perhaps TRBD1 (5 bases). There are 15 residues in the CDR3. Germline lookup yields CDR1 MDHEN and CDR2 SYDVKM. V was cut by 9 bases and J by 4 bases, with 16 bases left in between. The CDR3 spells CARPSRDRYNSPLHF. The CDR3 nucleotides read TGTGCCAGACCAAGCCGGGACCGTTATAATTCACCCCTCCACTTT.

The J gene is TRBJ1-2, the V gene TRBV5-1; D ambiguous. Germline V gene lookup returns CDR1 SGHRS and CDR2 YFSETQ. The CDR3 totals 14 residues. Trimming took off 4 bases at V and 8 bases at J, with 18 bases between the two ends. CDR3 nucleotides: TGCGCCAGCAGCCCCGACATTGCCCCAGGAGGCTACACCTTC. Its protein is CASSPDIAPGGYTF.

The chain joins TRBV5-4 to TRBJ1-1; TRBD1 is a possible D gene (6 bases). V was pared by 5 bases and J by 4 bases, with 18 bases between. This CDR3 has 15 amino acids. Germline CDR1 reads SGHNT; CDR2 reads YYREEE (reference sequence). The CDR3 reads CASRPNRVLSTEAFF. The DNA for the CDR3 is TGTGCCAGCAGACCTAACAGGGTCTTGAGCACTGAAGCTTTCTTT.

This chain links TRBV14 with TRBJ2-1; D unclear. The germline V and J ends were trimmed by 5 bases and 2 bases, with 16 bases remaining between them. This CDR3 is built from 16 residues. Per germline, CDR1 SGHDN and CDR2 FVKESK. In DNA, the CDR3 is TGTGCCAGCAGCGGAGATTCCGGAGTAGCCTACAATGAGCAGTTCTTC. It encodes CASSGDSGVAYNEQFF.

The rearrangement links TRBV5-6 to TRBJ2-7, with 9 bases aligning to TRBD1. CDR1 SGHDT and CDR2 YYEEEE come from the germline V gene. This CDR3 is 16 amino acids long. The J segment lost 6 bases and the V segment lost 4 bases, leaving 14 bases of the junction unmatched. CDR3 loop: CASSRDRALMTGEQYF. CDR3 sequence (DNA): TGTGCCAGCAGCCGGGACAGGGCTCTTATGACCGGCGAGCAGTACTTC.

The rearrangement uses TRBV19 and TRBJ1-3; D call uncertain. Deletions cut 4 bases from V and 2 bases from J, with 9 bases between. Germline V gene sequence: CDR1 LNHDA, CDR2 SQIVND (reference sequence). The length of the CDR3 is 14 residues. The CDR3 protein is CASSTRIPGNTIYF. The CDR3 nucleotides are TGTGCCAGTAGTACGCGGATCCCTGGAAACACCATATATTTT.

The gene calls are TRBV7-2 and TRBJ2-7; D might be TRBD1 or TRBD2, each matching 5 bases. The V gene lost 10 bases and the J gene lost 3 bases, with 16 bases spanning the gap. Germline CDR1 is SGHTA and CDR2 is FQGNSA. CDR3 length: 13 residues. The CDR3 here is CATSPGAVYEQYF. DNA of the CDR3: TGTGCCACCAGTCCCGGGGCGGTCTACGAGCAGTACTTC.